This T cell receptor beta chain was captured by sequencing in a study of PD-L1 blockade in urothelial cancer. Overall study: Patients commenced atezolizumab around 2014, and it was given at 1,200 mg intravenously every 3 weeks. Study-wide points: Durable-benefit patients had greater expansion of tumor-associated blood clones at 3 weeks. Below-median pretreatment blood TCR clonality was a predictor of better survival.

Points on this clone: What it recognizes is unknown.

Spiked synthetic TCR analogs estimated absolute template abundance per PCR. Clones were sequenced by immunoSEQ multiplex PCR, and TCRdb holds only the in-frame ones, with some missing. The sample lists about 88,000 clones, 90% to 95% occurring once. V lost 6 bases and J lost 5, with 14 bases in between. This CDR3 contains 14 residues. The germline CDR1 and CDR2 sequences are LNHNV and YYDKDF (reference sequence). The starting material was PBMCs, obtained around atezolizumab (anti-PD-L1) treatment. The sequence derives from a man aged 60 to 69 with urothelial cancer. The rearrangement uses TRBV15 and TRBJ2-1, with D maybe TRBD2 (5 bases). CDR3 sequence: CATSNRTRDNEQFF. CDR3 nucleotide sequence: TGTGCCACCAGTAACCGAACTAGAGACAATGAGCAGTTCTTC.